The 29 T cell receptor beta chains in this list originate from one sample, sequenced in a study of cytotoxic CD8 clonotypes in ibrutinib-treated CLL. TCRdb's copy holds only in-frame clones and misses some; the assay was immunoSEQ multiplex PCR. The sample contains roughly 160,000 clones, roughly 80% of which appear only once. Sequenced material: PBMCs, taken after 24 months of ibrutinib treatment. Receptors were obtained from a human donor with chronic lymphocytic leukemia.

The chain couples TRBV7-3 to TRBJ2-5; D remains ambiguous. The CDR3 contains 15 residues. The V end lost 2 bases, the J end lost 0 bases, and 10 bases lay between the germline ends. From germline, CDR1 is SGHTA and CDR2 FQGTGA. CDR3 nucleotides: TGTGCCAGCAGCTTACATCCCATGTACCAAGAGACCCAGTACTTC. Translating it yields CASSLHPMYQETQYF. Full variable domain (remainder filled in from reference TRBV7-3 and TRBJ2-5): GAGVSQTPSNKVTEKGKYVELRCDPISGHTALYWYRQSLGQGPEFLIYFQGTGAADDSGLPNDRFFAVRPEGSVSTLKIQRTERGDSAVYLCASSLHPMYQETQYFGPGTRLLVL.

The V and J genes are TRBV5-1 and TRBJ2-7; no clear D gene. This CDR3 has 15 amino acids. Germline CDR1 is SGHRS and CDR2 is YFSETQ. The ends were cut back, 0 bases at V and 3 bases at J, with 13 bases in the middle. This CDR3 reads CASSLATGGRYEQYF. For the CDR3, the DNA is TGCGCCAGCAGCTTGGCGACGGGCGGTCGCTACGAGCAGTACTTC.

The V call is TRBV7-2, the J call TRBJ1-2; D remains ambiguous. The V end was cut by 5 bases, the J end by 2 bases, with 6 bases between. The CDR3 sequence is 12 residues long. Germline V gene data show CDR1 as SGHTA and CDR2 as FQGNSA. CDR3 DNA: TGTGCCAGCAGCCTGGAGAACTATGGCTACACCTTC. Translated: CASSLENYGYTF.

In DNA, the CDR3 is TGTGCCAGCAGTTACGCTGGGGTTCCCACTGAAGCTTTCTTT. It is translated as CASSYAGVPTEAFF. This chain links TRBV6-5 with TRBJ1-1; D not resolved. The CDR3 loop spans 14 amino acids. V was clipped by 2 bases and J by 4 bases, with 11 bases between them. CDR1 MNHEY and CDR2 SVGAGI come from the germline V gene.

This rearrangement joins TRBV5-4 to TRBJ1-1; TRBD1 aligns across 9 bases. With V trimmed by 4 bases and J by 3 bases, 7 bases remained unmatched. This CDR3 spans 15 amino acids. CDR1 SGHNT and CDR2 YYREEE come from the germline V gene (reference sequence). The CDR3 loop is CASSRTGGADTEAFF. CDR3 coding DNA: TGTGCCAGCAGCCGTACAGGGGGCGCAGACACTGAAGCTTTCTTT.

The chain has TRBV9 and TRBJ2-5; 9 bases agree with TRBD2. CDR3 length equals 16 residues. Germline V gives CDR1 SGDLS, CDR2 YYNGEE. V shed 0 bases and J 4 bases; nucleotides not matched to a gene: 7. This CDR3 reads CASSVALAGRRETQYF. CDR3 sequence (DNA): TGTGCCAGCAGCGTAGCCCTAGCGGGGAGGAGAGAGACCCAGTACTTC.

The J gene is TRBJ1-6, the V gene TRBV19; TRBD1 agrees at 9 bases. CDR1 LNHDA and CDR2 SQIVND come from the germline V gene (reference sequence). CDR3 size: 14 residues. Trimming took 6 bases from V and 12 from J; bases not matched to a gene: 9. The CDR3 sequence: CASSPRQGVRPLHF. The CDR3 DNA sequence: TGTGCCAGTAGCCCAAGACAGGGGGTAAGACCCCTCCACTTT.

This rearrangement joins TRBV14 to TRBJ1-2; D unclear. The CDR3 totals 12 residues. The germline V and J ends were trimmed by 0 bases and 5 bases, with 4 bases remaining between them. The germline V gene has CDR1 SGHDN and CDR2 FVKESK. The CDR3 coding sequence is TGTGCCAGCAGCCAAGATAGATATGGCTACACCTTC. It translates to CASSQDRYGYTF.

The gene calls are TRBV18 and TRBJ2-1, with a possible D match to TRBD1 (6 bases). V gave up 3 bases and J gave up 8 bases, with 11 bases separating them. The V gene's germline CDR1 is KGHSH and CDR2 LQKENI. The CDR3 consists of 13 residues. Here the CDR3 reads CASSPSRGDEQFF. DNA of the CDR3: TGTGCCAGCTCACCTAGCAGGGGTGATGAGCAGTTCTTC.

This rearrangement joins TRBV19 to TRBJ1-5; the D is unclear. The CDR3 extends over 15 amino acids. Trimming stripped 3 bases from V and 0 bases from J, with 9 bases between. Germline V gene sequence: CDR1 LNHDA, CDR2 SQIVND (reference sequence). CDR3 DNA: TGTGCCAGTAGTATTTGGGGTTATAGCAATCAGCCCCAGCATTTT. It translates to CASSIWGYSNQPQHF. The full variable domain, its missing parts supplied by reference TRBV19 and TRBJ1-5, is DGGITQSPKYLFRKEGQNVTLSCEQNLNHDAMYWYRQDPGQGLRLIYYSQIVNDFQKGDIAEGYSVSREKKESFPLTVTSAQKNPTAFYLCASSIWGYSNQPQHFGDGTRLSIL.

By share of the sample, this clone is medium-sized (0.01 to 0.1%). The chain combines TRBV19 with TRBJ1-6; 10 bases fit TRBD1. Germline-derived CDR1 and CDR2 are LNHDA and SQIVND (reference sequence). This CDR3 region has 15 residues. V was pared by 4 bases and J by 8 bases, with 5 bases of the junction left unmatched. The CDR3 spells CASSRRTGGDSPLHF. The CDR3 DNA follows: TGTGCCAGTAGTAGACGGACAGGGGGTGATTCACCCCTCCACTTT.

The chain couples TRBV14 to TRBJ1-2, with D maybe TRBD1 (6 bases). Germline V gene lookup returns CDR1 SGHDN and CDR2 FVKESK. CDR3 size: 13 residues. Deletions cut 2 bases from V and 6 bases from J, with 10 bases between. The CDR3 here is CASSQQGLDGYTF. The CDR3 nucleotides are TGTGCCAGCAGCCAACAGGGGTTGGATGGCTACACCTTC. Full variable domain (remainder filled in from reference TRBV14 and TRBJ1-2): EAGVTQFPSHSVIEKGQTVTLRCDPISGHDNLYWYRRVMGKEIKFLLHFVKESKQDESGMPNNRFLAERTGGTYSTLKVQPAELEDSGVYFCASSQQGLDGYTFGSGTRLTVV.

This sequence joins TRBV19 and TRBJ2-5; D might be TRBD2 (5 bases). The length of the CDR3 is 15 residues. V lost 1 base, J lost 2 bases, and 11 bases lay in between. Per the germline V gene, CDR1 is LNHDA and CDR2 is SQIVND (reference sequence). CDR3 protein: CASSIGGGGQETQYF. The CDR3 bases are TGTGCCAGTAGTATAGGCGGAGGCGGGCAAGAGACCCAGTACTTC.

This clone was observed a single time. The CDR3 DNA is TGTGCCAGCAGTCCGGGGGAAAACAATCAGCCCCAGCATTTT. It encodes CASSPGENNQPQHF. The chain employs TRBV25-1 and TRBJ1-5; TRBD1 is a possible D gene (5 bases). The CDR3 is 14 amino acids. The V end lost 5 bases, the J end lost 3 bases, and 11 bases lay between the germline ends. Germline CDR1 MGHDK, CDR2 SYGVNS. Complete variable domain (other parts from reference TRBV25-1 and TRBJ1-5): EADIYQTPRYLVIGTGKKITLECSQTMGHDKMYWYQQDPGMELHLIHYSYGVNSTEKGDLSSESTVSRIRTEHFPLTLESARPSHTSQYLCASSPGENNQPQHFGDGTRLSIL.

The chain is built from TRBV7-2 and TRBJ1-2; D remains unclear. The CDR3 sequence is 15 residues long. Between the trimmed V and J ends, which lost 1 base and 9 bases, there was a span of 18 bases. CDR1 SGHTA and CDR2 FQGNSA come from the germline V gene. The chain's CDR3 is CASSLVAVRYGRYTF. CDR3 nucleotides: TGTGCCAGCAGCTTAGTGGCAGTCAGATACGGTCGCTACACCTTC.

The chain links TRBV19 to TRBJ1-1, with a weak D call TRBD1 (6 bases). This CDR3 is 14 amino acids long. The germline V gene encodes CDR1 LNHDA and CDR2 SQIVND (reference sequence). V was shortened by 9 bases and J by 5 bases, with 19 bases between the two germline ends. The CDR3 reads CASGNRGLRTEAFF. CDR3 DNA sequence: TGTGCCAGCGGCAACCGGGGGCTAAGGACTGAAGCTTTCTTT. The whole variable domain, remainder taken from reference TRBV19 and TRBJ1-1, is DGGITQSPKYLFRKEGQNVTLSCEQNLNHDAMYWYRQDPGQGLRLIYYSQIVNDFQKGDIAEGYSVSREKKESFPLTVTSAQKNPTAFYLCASGNRGLRTEAFFGQGTRLTVV.

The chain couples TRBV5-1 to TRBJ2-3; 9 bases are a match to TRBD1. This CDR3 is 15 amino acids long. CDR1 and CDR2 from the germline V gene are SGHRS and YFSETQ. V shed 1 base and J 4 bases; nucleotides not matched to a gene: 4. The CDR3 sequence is CASSLPDRGADTQYF. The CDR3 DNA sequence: TGCGCCAGCAGCTTGCCGGACAGGGGAGCAGATACGCAGTATTTT.

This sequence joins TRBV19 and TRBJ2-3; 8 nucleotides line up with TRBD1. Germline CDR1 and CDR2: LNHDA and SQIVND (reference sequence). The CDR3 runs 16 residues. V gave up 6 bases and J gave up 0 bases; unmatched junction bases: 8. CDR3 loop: CASRNRDRSSTDTQYF. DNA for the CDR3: TGTGCCAGTAGAAATAGGGACAGGTCTAGCACAGATACGCAGTATTTT.

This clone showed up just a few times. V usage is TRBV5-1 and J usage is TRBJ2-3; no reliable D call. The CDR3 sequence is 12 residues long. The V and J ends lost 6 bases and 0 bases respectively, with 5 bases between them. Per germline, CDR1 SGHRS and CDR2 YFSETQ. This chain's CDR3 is CASKGSTDTQYF. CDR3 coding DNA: TGCGCCAGCAAGGGTAGCACAGATACGCAGTATTTT.

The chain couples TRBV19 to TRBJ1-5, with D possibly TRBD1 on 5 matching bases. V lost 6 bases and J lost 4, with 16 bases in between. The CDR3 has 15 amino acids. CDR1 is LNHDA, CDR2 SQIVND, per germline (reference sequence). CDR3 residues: CASSQGGTGNQPQHF. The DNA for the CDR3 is TGTGCCAGTAGCCAGGGAGGGACGGGTAATCAGCCCCAGCATTTT. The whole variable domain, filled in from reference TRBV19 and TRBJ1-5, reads DGGITQSPKYLFRKEGQNVTLSCEQNLNHDAMYWYRQDPGQGLRLIYYSQIVNDFQKGDIAEGYSVSREKKESFPLTVTSAQKNPTAFYLCASSQGGTGNQPQHFGDGTRLSIL.

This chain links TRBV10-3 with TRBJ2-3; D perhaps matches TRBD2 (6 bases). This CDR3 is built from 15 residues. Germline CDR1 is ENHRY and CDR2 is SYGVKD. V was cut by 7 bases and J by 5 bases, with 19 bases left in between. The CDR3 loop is CAIKGRDLARDTQYF. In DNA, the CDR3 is TGTGCCATCAAGGGTCGGGACCTAGCGAGAGATACGCAGTATTTT.

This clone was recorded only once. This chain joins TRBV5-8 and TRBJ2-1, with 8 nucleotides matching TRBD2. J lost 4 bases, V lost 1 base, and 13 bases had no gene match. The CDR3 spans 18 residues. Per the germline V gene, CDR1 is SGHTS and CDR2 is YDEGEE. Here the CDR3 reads CASSLLQLSGSLYNEQFF. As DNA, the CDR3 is TGTGCCAGCAGCTTGCTCCAACTAAGCGGGAGCTTGTACAATGAGCAGTTCTTC.

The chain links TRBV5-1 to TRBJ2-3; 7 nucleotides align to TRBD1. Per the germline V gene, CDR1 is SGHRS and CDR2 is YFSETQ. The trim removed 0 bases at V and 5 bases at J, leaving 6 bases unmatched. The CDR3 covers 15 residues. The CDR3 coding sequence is TGCGCCAGCAGCTTGGAAGGGGGCCAGGGAGATACGCAGTATTTT. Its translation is CASSLEGGQGDTQYF. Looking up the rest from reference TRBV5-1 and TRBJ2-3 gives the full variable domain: KAGVTQTPRYLIKTRGQQVTLSCSPISGHRSVSWYQQTPGQGLQFLFEYFSETQRNKGNFPGRFSGRQFSNSRSEMNVSTLELGDSALYLCASSLEGGQGDTQYFGPGTRLTVL.

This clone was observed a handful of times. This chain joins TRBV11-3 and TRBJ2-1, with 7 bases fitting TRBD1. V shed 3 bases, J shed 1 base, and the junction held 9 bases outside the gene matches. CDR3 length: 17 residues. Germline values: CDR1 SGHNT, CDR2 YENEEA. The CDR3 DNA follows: TGTGCCAGCAGCTTTCGTACAGGGGCGGGTTCCTACAATGAGCAGTTCTTC. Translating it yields CASSFRTGAGSYNEQFF.

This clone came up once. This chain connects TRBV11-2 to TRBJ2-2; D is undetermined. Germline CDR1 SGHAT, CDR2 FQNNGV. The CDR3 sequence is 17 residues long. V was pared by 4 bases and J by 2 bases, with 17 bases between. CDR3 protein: CASSSWTTTSNTGELFF. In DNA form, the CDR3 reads TGTGCCAGCAGCTCATGGACCACCACATCCAACACCGGGGAGCTGTTTTTT.

CDR3 bases: TGTGCCAGCAGCCGCCCTGGTACCCGGGGGTACGGCTACACCTTC. As protein: CASSRPGTRGYGYTF. The chain links TRBV25-1 to TRBJ1-2; D is possibly TRBD1 (5 bases). The germline gives CDR1 MGHDK, CDR2 SYGVNS. The CDR3 runs 15 residues. V was shortened by 6 bases and J by 8 bases, with 22 bases between the two germline ends.

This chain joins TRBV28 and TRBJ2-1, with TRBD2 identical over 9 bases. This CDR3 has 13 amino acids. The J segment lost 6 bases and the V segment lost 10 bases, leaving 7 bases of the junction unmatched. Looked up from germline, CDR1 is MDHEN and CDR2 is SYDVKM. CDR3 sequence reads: CAIPGLALNEQFF. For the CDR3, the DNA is TGTGCCATCCCGGGACTAGCTCTCAATGAGCAGTTCTTC.

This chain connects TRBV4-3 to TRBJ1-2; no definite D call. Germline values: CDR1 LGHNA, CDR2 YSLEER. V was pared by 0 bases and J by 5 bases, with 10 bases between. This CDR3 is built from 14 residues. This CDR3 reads CASSQESRVYGYTF. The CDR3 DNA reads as TGCGCCAGCAGCCAAGAATCGAGGGTTTATGGCTACACCTTC.

CDR3: CASSTLAGPNYEQYF. The CDR3 nucleotides read TGTGCCAGTAGTACACTAGCGGGGCCTAACTACGAGCAGTACTTC. V is TRBV19 and J is TRBJ2-7; the match to TRBD2 covers 10 bases. V was clipped by 4 bases and J by 3 bases; unmatched bases: 6. Per the germline V gene, CDR1 is LNHDA and CDR2 is SQIVND (reference sequence). This CDR3 is built from 15 residues.